The source of this T cell receptor (beta chain) is a study of blood T cell repertoires in COVID-19 (dated by TCRdb to the early 2020s). For the wider study: Samples from collaborators originated in the United States, Italy and Spain and spanned both the acute and convalescent phases of COVID-19. Deeply sampled blood TCRbeta repertoires from subjects exposed to, actively infected with, or recovered from COVID-19 were included in the dataset. Samples were obtained from the ongoing ImmuneRACE study (first 160 participants) and from some 1,200 subjects provided by 6 global collaborators. The sample metadata nearly always contained a de-identified subject ID, COVID-19 status, age in years and sex. The prospective study material was composed of cDNA or gDNA derived from T cells, B-cell-depleted T cells, or PBMCs. Where available, HLA class I and class II types were taken from metadata supplied by the sample provider and were not determined by assay-based typing. A freely available public database, intended as a resource for researchers studying the immune response to SARS-CoV-2, is where the repertoires were released.

The immunoSEQ Assay, a bias-controlled multiplex PCR, was used to amplify TCRbeta CDR3 regions from genomic DNA. Per the authors' processing: Nucleated cell counts per sample were estimated from amplification of reference gene primers within the assay. Sequence reads were collapsed and filtered to measure the absolute abundance of every unique TCRbeta CDR3 rearrangement. Productive Simpson clonality was computed per sample as the square root of Simpson's diversity index over productive rearrangements. TCRdb carries this immuneACCESS record with in-frame sequences only. Its versions omit some clonotypes, under half of them owing to an unresolved V gene in the studies checked, with the rest unexplained. V, J and clone size were drawn from that table, and D and trimming were deduced from the DNA. Present in this sample are under 300,000 clones, 75% to 90% of which were seen just once. Of the sample, about 6.9% is held by the ten largest clones.

The CDR3, from cysteine to phenylalanine, totals 15 residues. The CDR3 DNA has 45 bases and is translated from base 1. V lost 6 bases and J lost 2 bases, and the count of bases not matched to a germline gene is 8. According to the germline V gene (reference sequence), CDR1 reads MNHEY and CDR2 reads SMNVEV. To note about this clone: Its cognate antigen has yet to be identified. Per-nucleotide qualities are absent, and no much larger clonotype sits a single base away.

The research as a whole found: The amount of clinical and demographic metadata varied by source and participant and was provided uncurated.

Participants in the prospective study were aged roughly 18 to 89 years, lived in under 30 United States geographic areas, and enrolled through a virtual design. Cohort assignment in the prospective study relied on participant-reported clinical history from a screening survey and a study questionnaire. Mobile phlebotomists in the prospective study collected whole blood, serum and a nasopharyngeal or oropharyngeal swab from every participant. Participants in the prospective study had the option to provide additional blood draws and questionnaires over an approximately 2-month period. Before DNA extraction, prospective study blood samples were shipped either frozen or at room temperature.

The V and J genes are TRBV27 and TRBJ2-7; TRBD2 agrees with 9 junctional bases. The origin of this receptor is a woman aged 25-40 years with acute COVID-19. Sequencing input: PBMCs or T cells enriched from blood (not recorded which). The CDR3 is CASRVGREGAYEQYF. The DNA is as follows: TGTGCCAGCAGGGTTGGGCGGGAGGGAGCCTACGAGCAGTACTTC.